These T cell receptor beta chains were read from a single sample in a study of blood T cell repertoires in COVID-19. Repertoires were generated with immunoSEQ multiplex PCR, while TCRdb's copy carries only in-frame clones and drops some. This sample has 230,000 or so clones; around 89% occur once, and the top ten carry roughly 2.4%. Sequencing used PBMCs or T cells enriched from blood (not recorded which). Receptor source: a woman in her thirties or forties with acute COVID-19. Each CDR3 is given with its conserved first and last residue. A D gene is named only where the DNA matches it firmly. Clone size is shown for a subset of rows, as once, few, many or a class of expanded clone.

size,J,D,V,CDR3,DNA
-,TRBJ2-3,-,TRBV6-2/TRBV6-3,CASSYPPQTQYF,TGTGCCAGCAGTTACCCACCTCAGACGCAGTATTTT
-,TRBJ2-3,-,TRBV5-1,CASSSQGRGDTQYF,TGCGCCAGCAGCTCCCAGGGGAGGGGAGATACGCAGTATTTT
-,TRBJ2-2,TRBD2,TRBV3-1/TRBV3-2,CASSPTRAGGLKTGELFF,TGTGCCAGCAGCCCTACCCGAGCGGGGGGGCTTAAGACCGGGGAGCTGTTTTTT
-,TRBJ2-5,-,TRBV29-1,CSLRGIRWDQETQYF,TGCAGCTTGAGGGGGATAAGGTGGGACCAAGAGACCCAGTACTTC
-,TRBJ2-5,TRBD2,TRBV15,CATSTPHLAGNQETQYF,TGTGCCACCAGCACCCCCCACCTAGCGGGGAACCAAGAGACCCAGTACTTC
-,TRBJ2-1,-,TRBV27,CASSLTGQYVNEQFF,TGTGCCAGCAGTTTAACCGGACAATACGTCAATGAGCAGTTCTTC
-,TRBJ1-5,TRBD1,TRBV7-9,CASSSYRGGNQPQHF,TGTGCCAGCAGCTCATACAGGGGAGGCAATCAGCCCCAGCATTTT
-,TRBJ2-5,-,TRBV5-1,CASSLRTPSGTQYF,TGCGCCAGCAGCCTCCGGACTCCCTCTGGGACCCAGTACTTC
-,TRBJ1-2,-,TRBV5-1,CASSLEGGQGYTF,TGCGCCAGCAGCTTGGAAGGAGGGCAGGGCTACACCTTC
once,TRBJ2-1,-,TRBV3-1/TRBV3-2,CASSPHYDNEQFF,TGTGCCAGCAGCCCCCACTACGACAATGAGCAGTTCTTC
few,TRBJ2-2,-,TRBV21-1,CASSRRERERVGANTGELFF,TGTGCCAGCAGCCGAAGGGAGCGGGAGAGGGTTGGGGCGAACACCGGGGAGCTGTTTTTT
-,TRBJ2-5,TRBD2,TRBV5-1,CASSYLLAAQETQYF,TGCGCCAGCAGCTACCTCCTAGCGGCACAAGAGACCCAGTACTTC
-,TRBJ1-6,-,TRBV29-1,CSGGLGLAPLHF,TGCAGCGGCGGACTGGGATTGGCACCCCTCCACTTT
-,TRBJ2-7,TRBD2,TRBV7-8,CASSPTSGGAGEQYF,TGTGCCAGCAGCCCCACGAGCGGGGGGGCAGGGGAGCAGTACTTC
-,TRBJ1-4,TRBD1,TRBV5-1,CASSLGGQGKEKLFF,TGCGCCAGCAGCCTTGGGGGACAGGGAAAGGAAAAACTGTTTTTT
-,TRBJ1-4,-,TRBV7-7,CASSPTGATNEKLFF,TGTGCCAGCAGCCCCACGGGGGCAACTAATGAAAAACTGTTTTTT
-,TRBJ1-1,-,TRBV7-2,CASSFFILGGTEAFF,TGTGCCAGCAGCTTCTTCATACTAGGGGGCACTGAAGCTTTCTTT
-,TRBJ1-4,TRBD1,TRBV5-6,CASSLGQGNGEKLFF,TGTGCCAGCAGCTTGGGACAGGGGAACGGTGAAAAACTGTTTTTT
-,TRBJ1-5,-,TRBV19,CASSIGGLGNQPQHF,TGTGCCAGTAGTATCGGGGGTCTCGGCAATCAGCCCCAGCATTTT
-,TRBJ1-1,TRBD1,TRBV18,CASSYRGSDTEAFF,TGTGCCAGCTCTTACAGGGGAAGCGACACTGAAGCTTTCTTT
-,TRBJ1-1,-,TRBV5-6,CASSLGGGTEAFF,TGTGCCAGCAGCTTGGGAGGTGGGACTGAAGCTTTCTTT
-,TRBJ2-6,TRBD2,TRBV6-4,CATRGRTSDISGANVLTF,TGTGCCACCCGAGGGAGGACTAGCGATATCTCTGGGGCCAACGTCCTGACTTTC
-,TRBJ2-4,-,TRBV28,CASSLTGRGGNIQYF,TGTGCCAGCAGTTTAACCGGCAGGGGTGGAAACATTCAGTACTTC
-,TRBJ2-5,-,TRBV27,CASTGSWLAGETQYF,TGTGCCAGCACTGGGAGTTGGCTAGCTGGGGAGACCCAGTACTTC
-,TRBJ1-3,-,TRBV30,CAWTGKDSGNTIYF,TGTGCCTGGACCGGGAAGGACTCTGGAAACACCATATATTTT
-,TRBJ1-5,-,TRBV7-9,CASSLEGVQPQHF,TGTGCCAGCAGCTTGGAGGGTGTTCAGCCCCAGCATTTT
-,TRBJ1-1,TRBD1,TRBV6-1,CASSESTGGGTEAFF,TGTGCCAGCAGTGAATCAACAGGGGGAGGGACTGAAGCTTTCTTT
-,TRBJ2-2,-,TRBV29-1,CSVEESLASGELFF,TGCAGCGTTGAAGAGAGCCTAGCGTCTGGGGAGCTGTTTTTT
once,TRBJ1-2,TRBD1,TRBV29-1,CSVAFDRGNYGYTF,TGCAGCGTTGCATTCGACAGGGGAAACTATGGCTACACCTTC
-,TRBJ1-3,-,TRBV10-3,CAIRGDGSSGNTIYF,TGTGCCATCAGAGGGGACGGGAGCTCTGGAAACACCATATATTTT
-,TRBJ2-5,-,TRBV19,CASSPVPRLGTQYF,TGTGCCAGTTCCCCGGTACCCCGCCTTGGGACCCAGTACTTC
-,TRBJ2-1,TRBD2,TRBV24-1,CATSDVVAGASYNEQFF,TGTGCCACCAGTGATGTGGTAGCGGGGGCCTCCTACAATGAGCAGTTCTTC
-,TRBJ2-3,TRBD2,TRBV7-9,CASADRGGQMDTQYF,TGTGCCAGCGCTGACCGCGGGGGGCAGATGGATACGCAGTATTTT
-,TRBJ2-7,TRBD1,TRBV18,CASSRQGLDEQYF,TGTGCCAGCTCACGACAGGGTTTGGACGAGCAGTACTTC
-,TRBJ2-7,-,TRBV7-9,CASSGASPGLGGEQYF,TGTGCCAGCAGCGGTGCCTCGCCGGGCCTCGGGGGCGAGCAGTACTTC
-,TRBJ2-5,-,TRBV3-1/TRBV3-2,CASNCWGGGETQYF,TGTGCCAGCAACTGCTGGGGGGGCGGGGAGACCCAGTACTTC
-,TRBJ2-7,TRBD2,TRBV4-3,CASSQDIPSGGIYEQYF,TGCGCCAGCAGCCAAGATATTCCCAGCGGGGGTATCTACGAGCAGTACTTC
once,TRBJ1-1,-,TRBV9,CASSVGGGSTEAFF,TGTGCCAGCAGCGTAGGGGGAGGGAGTACTGAAGCTTTCTTT
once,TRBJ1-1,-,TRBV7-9,CASSLGAMNTEAFF,TGTGCCAGCAGCTTAGGGGCTATGAACACTGAAGCTTTCTTT
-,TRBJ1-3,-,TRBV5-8,CASRDMRGGIAGNTIYF,TGTGCCAGCAGGGATATGAGGGGGGGCATAGCTGGAAACACCATATATTTT
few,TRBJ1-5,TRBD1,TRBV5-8,CASSLGDRGFQPQHF,TGTGCCAGCAGCTTGGGGGACAGGGGGTTTCAGCCCCAGCATTTT
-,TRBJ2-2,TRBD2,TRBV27,CASTIRGTGLAGISGTGELFF,TGTGCCAGCACCATCAGGGGCACGGGGCTAGCGGGAATCTCTGGCACCGGGGAGCTGTTTTTT
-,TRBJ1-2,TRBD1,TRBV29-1,CSVVRDRSYGYTF,TGCAGCGTTGTTCGGGACAGATCCTATGGCTACACCTTC
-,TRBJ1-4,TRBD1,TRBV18,CASSQHRGIREKLFF,TGTGCCAGCTCGCAACACAGGGGCATTAGGGAAAAACTGTTTTTT
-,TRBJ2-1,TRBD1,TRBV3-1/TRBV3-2,CASSQFQGTVTSEQFF,TGTGCCAGCAGCCAATTTCAAGGGACAGTGACAAGTGAGCAGTTCTTC
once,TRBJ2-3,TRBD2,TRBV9,CASSGIGLAGGGSTQYF,TGTGCCAGCAGCGGTATAGGACTAGCGGGGGGCGGGAGCACGCAGTATTTT
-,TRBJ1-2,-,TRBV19,CASSISAGDDGYTF,TGTGCCAGTAGTATCTCGGCAGGGGATGATGGCTACACCTTC
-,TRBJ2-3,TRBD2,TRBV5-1,CASNGLAGERTDTQYF,TGCGCCAGCAACGGACTAGCGGGGGAACGCACAGATACGCAGTATTTT
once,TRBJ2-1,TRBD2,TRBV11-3,CASSAGRGAPHNEQFF,TGTGCCAGCAGCGCCGGGCGGGGGGCTCCTCACAATGAGCAGTTCTTC
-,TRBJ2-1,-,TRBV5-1,CASSLGGGALFGNEQFF,TGCGCCAGCAGCTTGGGAGGCGGAGCCCTCTTTGGGAATGAGCAGTTCTTC
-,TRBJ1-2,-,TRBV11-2,CASSFSSGHYTF,TGTGCCAGCAGCTTTAGTTCGGGACACTACACCTTC
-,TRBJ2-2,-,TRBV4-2,CASSQDRGAGPGELFF,TGTGCCAGCAGCCAAGATAGAGGAGCAGGGCCGGGGGAGCTGTTTTTT
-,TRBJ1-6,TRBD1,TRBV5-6,CASSSPGGEPLHF,TGTGCCAGCAGCTCTCCAGGGGGAGAACCCCTCCACTTT
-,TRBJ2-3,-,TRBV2,CASSGRGADTQYF,TGTGCCAGCAGTGGTCGCGGGGCAGATACGCAGTATTTT
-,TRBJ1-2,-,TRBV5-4,CASTSDYGYTF,TGTGCCAGCACCTCAGACTATGGCTACACCTTC